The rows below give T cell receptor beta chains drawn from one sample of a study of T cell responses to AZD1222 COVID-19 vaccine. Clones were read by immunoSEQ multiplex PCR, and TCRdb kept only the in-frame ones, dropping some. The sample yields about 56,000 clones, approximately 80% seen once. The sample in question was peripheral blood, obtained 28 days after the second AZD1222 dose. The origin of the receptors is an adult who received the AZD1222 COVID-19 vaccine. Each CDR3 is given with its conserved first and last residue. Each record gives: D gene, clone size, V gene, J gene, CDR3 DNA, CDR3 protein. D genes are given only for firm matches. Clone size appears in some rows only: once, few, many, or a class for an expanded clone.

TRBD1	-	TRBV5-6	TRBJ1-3	TGTGCCAGCAGCCTGTGGACAGGGGGTTCTGGAAACACCATATATTTT	CASSLWTGGSGNTIYF
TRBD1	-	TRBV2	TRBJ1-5	TGTGCCAGCAGGCCCGAGACAGGGTTTAGCAATCAGCCCCAGCATTTT	CASRPETGFSNQPQHF
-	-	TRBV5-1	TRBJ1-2	TGCGCCAGCACGCCATCCCCGGGAGACCGCGGCTACACCTTC	CASTPSPGDRGYTF
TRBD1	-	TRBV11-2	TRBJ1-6	TGTGCCAGCAGCCCTGGGACAGGGACACCCCTCCACTTT	CASSPGTGTPLHF
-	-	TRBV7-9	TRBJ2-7	TGTGCCAGCAGCCCACCCGGACTCGGCTACGAGCAGTACTTC	CASSPPGLGYEQYF
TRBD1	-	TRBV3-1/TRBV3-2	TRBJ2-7	TGTGCCAGCAGGGACGACAGGGTCTACGAGCAGTACTTC	CASRDDRVYEQYF
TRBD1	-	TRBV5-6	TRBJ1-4	TGTGCCAGCAGCTTGCCGGGACAGGGAGAGGTCGAAAAACTGTTTTTT	CASSLPGQGEVEKLFF
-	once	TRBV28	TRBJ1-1	TGTGCCAGCAGTTTAGGCGGAAACCCTGAAGCTTTCTTT	CASSLGGNPEAFF
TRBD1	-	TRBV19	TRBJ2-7	TGTGCCAGTAGTATAGTCGAGGGGGCTCCCTACGAGCAGTACTTC	CASSIVEGAPYEQYF
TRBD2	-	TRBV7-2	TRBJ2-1	TGTGCCAGCAGCTTACCCGGGACTAGAGCCAATGAGCAGTTCTTC	CASSLPGTRANEQFF
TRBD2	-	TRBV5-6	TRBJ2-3	TGTGCCAGCAGCTTGCGGGGGGTACGCGCAGATACGCAGTATTTT	CASSLRGVRADTQYF
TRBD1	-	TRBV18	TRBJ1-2	TGTGCCAGCTCACCGACGGGACAGGGTAGTGGCTACACCTTC	CASSPTGQGSGYTF
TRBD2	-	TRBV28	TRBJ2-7	TGTGCCAGCGGTCTAGCGGGAGGAACCTACGAGCAGTACTTC	CASGLAGGTYEQYF
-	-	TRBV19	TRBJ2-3	TGTGCCAGTAGTATGGTACGGAGCACAGATACGCAGTATTTT	CASSMVRSTDTQYF
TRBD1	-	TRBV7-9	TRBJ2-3	TGTGCCAGCAGCTTAGGGGACAGGGACACAGATACGCAGTATTTT	CASSLGDRDTDTQYF
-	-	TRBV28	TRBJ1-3	TGTGCCAGCAGTCCCCCAGGGTGGTCTGGAAACACCATATATTTT	CASSPPGWSGNTIYF
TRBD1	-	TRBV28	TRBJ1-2	TGTGCCAGCAGTCCCCCGGACAGGGGCAACTATGGCTACACCTTC	CASSPPDRGNYGYTF
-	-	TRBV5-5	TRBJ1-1	TGTGCCAGCAGCTTGGGTGGGACACCTTTTACTGAAGCTTTCTTT	CASSLGGTPFTEAFF
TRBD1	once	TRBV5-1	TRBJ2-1	TGCGCCAGCAGCTTGGCCGGGACAGCTTACAATGAGCAGTTCTTC	CASSLAGTAYNEQFF
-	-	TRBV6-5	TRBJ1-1	TGTGCCAGCAGCCAACCCCCAGGGATAGCTTTCTTT	CASSQPPGIAFF